The clone carrying this T cell receptor beta chain was observed many times. One entry per CDR3 protein results from TCRdb running MiXCR on the 5' RACE reads. Of tens of thousands of distinct CDR3 sequences in the sample, roughly a tenth were seen once. The CDR3 runs 15 residues. Deletions cut 0 bases from V and 2 bases from J, with 9 bases between. CDR1 is LGHNA and CDR2 is YNFKEQ in the germline V gene. The sample originates from a study of neurological immune-mediated disorders. Time point denoted: longitudinal time-point 1 (baseline). The J gene is TRBJ2-3, the V gene TRBV4-2; D is ambiguous. The sequenced sample was PBMCs. The TCR comes from a man younger than 40 in good health. Written as DNA, the CDR3 is TGTGCCAGCAGCCAAGATCGGATACCCACAGATACGCAGTATTTT. Protein product: CASSQDRIPTDTQYF.